The 10 T cell receptor beta chains below were found in one sample sequenced in a study of blood T cells in healthy people across ages. It was with a sample-barcoded 5' primer and a J-beta primer mix that a second PCR of roughly 7 to 12 cycles was run. TCRdb re-called the 5' RACE reads with MiXCR, one entry per CDR3 protein. Here the sample spans around 1,100,000 distinct CDR3 sequences, around two fifths being singletons. The material sequenced was blood. All receptors come from a man between 18 and 29 years old in good health.

The rearrangement joins TRBV20-1 to TRBJ1-2; D is perhaps TRBD1 (5 bases). The germline CDR1 and CDR2 sequences are DFQATT and SNEGSKA (reference sequence). CDR3 length: 13 residues. The V and J ends lost 5 bases and 5 bases respectively, with 15 bases between them. DNA for the CDR3: TGCAGTGCTGATGGGACGGGGCAATATGGCTACACCTTC. It specifies CSADGTGQYGYTF.

This clonotype was seen a handful of times. CDR3 sequence: CASSQVKKTQYF. CDR3 nucleotide sequence: TGTGCCAGCAGCCAAGTCAAAAAGACCCAGTACTTC. This chain uses TRBV3-1 with TRBJ2-4, with D unresolved. The end of the DNA aligns better with TRBJ2-5, so the J call may be wrong. Germline V gives CDR1 LGHDT, CDR2 YNNKEL (reference sequence). The CDR3 sequence is 12 residues long.

A few counts support this clonotype. The V gene is TRBV20-1, the J gene TRBJ1-1, with D possibly TRBD1 on 5 matching bases. The CDR3 is 15 residues long. V gave up 3 bases and J gave up 4 bases, with 18 bases separating them. Germline values: CDR1 DFQATT, CDR2 SNEGSKA (reference sequence). The CDR3 here is CSARLNAGGSTEAFF. In nucleotides, the CDR3 is TGCAGTGCTAGGCTTAATGCGGGGGGGAGCACTGAAGCTTTCTTT.

V and J are TRBV6-1 and TRBJ2-3; TRBD2 might be the D (6 bases). V was trimmed by 2 bases and J by 8 bases, leaving 14 bases between them. The CDR3 sequence is 14 residues long. From germline, CDR1 is MNHNS and CDR2 SASEGT. DNA of the CDR3: TGTGCCAGCAGTGAATTAAGGGAGGTCAGTACGCAGTATTTT. As protein: CASSELREVSTQYF.

This clonotype was found a few times. The V call is TRBV9, the J call TRBJ1-2, with D perhaps TRBD1 (5 bases). The CDR3 loop spans 13 amino acids. The germline gives CDR1 SGDLS, CDR2 YYNGEE. V lost 6 bases, J lost 6 bases, and 15 bases lay in between. The CDR3 region has the DNA TGTGCCAGCACCCGGGGGACCTCTCATGGCTACACCTTC. It encodes CASTRGTSHGYTF.

This clonotype was seen a few times. The chain is built from TRBV4-1 and TRBJ2-7; D is uncertain. Germline-derived CDR1 and CDR2 are MGHRA and YSYEKL. The CDR3 consists of 12 residues. Trimming removed 4 bases from V and 7 bases from J, with 11 bases in between. CDR3 bases: TGCGCCAGCAGCCTAACGGCGGATGAGCAGTACTTC. Protein sequence: CASSLTADEQYF.

The J gene is TRBJ2-2, the V gene TRBV7-2; possibly TRBD1 for D (7 bases). Trimming cost V 5 bases and J 4 bases, with 17 bases left between them. CDR3 length: 16 amino acids. Looked up from germline, CDR1 is SGHTA and CDR2 is FQGNSA. The chain's CDR3 is CASSKEGGQSTGELFF. CDR3 in DNA: TGTGCCAGCAGCAAAGAGGGGGGACAGAGCACCGGGGAGCTGTTTTTT.

This clonotype occurred a few times. This chain connects TRBV13 to TRBJ1-2; D not certain. The CDR3 is 13 amino acids. Per the germline V gene, CDR1 is PRHDT and CDR2 is FYEKMQ (reference sequence). Between the trimmed V and J ends, which lost 2 bases and 6 bases, there was a span of 10 bases. The CDR3 DNA is TGTGCCAGCAGCTTAATAACAGAGAATGGCTACACCTTC. Amino acid sequence: CASSLITENGYTF.

The chain has TRBV20-1 and TRBJ1-4, with D possibly matching TRBD1 (5 bases). V was cut by 3 bases and J by 8 bases, with 16 bases left in between. CDR3 length: 14 amino acids. Germline CDR1 reads DFQATT; CDR2 reads SNEGSKA (reference sequence). The CDR3 region has the DNA TGCAGTGCTAGTAGGGTTCAGGGAAAAGAAAAACTGTTTTTT. Translation: CSASRVQGKEKLFF.

V and J are TRBV11-2 and TRBJ1-1; D unresolved. The CDR3 has 15 residues. Germline V gives CDR1 SGHAT, CDR2 FQNNGV. The ends were cut back, 1 base at V and 3 bases at J, with 12 bases in the middle. The CDR3 reads CASSLAPRSDTEAFF. CDR3 coding DNA: TGTGCCAGCAGCTTAGCCCCCAGGTCGGACACTGAAGCTTTCTTT. The complete variable domain, with remaining parts taken from reference TRBV11-2 and TRBJ1-1, reads EAGVAQSPRYKIIEKRQSVAFWCNPISGHATLYWYQQILGQGPKLLIQFQNNGVVDDSQLPKDRFSAERLKGVDSTLKIQPAKLEDSAVYLCASSLAPRSDTEAFFGQGTRLTVV.